The entry that follows covers one TCR beta chain sequence. Its cognate antigen is unknown. Germline V gene data show CDR1 as ENHRY and CDR2 as SYGVKD. Trimming took 10 bases from V and 3 from J; bases not matched to a gene: 9. This CDR3 is built from 14 residues. This specimen belongs to a study of Ad26.COV2.S vaccination and SARS-CoV-2 variants. Study details: The COV1001 Ad26.COV2.S trial arm included the donor. Study-wide results and limits: Vaccinees reportedly had broad spike-specific CD8+ and CD4+ T cell responses. Vaccine recipients posted higher spike-specific TCR breadth than their placebo counterparts.

Clones were read by immunoSEQ multiplex PCR, and TCRdb kept only the in-frame ones, dropping some. The table lists about 420,000 clones, 88% of them singletons. Treatment specified: some 20 received Ad26.COV2.S at low or high dose, single or two shots; a few received placebo; per-sample allocation not given. Sampling occurred on day 63 after the first vaccine or placebo injection. This adult donor, from Boston, was 18-55 years old. This TCR was recovered from a person between 18 and 65 years old who received the Ad26.COV2.S COVID-19 vaccine or a placebo. This specimen was peripheral blood, taken in a trial of Ad26.COV2.S vaccine versus placebo. The chain employs TRBV10-3 and TRBJ1-1; 9 bases are shared with TRBD1. The CDR3 region is CATRADRGDTEAFF. Written as DNA, the CDR3 is TGTGCCACCAGGGCGGACAGGGGCGACACTGAAGCTTTCTTT.